These 27 T cell receptor beta chains originate from one sample sequenced in a study of T cell responses to AZD1222 COVID-19 vaccine. Assay used: immunoSEQ multiplex PCR; TCRdb lists only in-frame clones, some missing. The data show about 170,000 clones, around nine tenths seen once. The sample consisted of peripheral blood, taken on day 0 of AZD1222 vaccination. The source of these receptors is an adult in good health.

The chain couples TRBV27 to TRBJ2-7; no reliable D call. This CDR3 is built from 13 residues. V was pared by 5 bases and J by 3 bases, with 11 bases between. The germline CDR1 and CDR2 sequences are MNHEY and SMNVEV (reference sequence). CDR3 region: CASSTPPGYEQYF. For the CDR3, the DNA is TGTGCCAGCAGTACACCCCCGGGCTACGAGCAGTACTTC.

The CDR3 DNA reads as TGTGCCAGCAGCTTTTCCCGGGACAGGGGAGCGCATGAGCAGTTCTTC. Translation: CASSFSRDRGAHEQFF. The chain links TRBV5-4 to TRBJ2-1; the match to TRBD1 covers 10 bases. V gave up 2 bases and J gave up 8 bases; unmatched junction bases: 10. This CDR3 has 16 amino acids. Germline V lookup: CDR1 SGHNT, CDR2 YYREEE (reference sequence).

The J gene is TRBJ2-1, the V gene TRBV5-5, with TRBD2 matching 11 bases. J gave up 7 bases and V 4 bases, and 13 bases lay outside the gene matches. The length of the CDR3 is 17 residues. Germline loops: CDR1 SGHKS, CDR2 YYEKEE (reference sequence). CDR3 sequence reads: CASSPTIAGGIWNEQFF. The CDR3 DNA is TGTGCCAGCAGCCCTACTATAGCGGGGGGGATTTGGAATGAGCAGTTCTTC.

As DNA, the CDR3 is TGTGCCAGCTCACCCGACAGAACTAACTATGGCTACACCTTC. This gives the protein CASSPDRTNYGYTF. V is TRBV18 and J is TRBJ1-2; tentatively, D is TRBD1 (5 bases). The CDR3 runs 14 residues. Germline lookup yields CDR1 KGHSH and CDR2 LQKENI. V was clipped by 3 bases and J by 0 bases, with 8 bases between them.

The chain joins TRBV30 to TRBJ2-6, with D possibly matching TRBD1 (7 bases). CDR1 GTSNPN and CDR2 SVGIG come from the germline V gene (reference sequence). This CDR3 contains 17 residues. V dropped 2 bases and J dropped 2 bases, with 16 bases sitting between them. The CDR3 sequence is CAWSSQGGHTGANVLTF. In DNA, the CDR3 is TGTGCCTGGAGTAGCCAGGGGGGTCATACTGGGGCCAACGTCCTGACTTTC.

This clone was picked up a small number of times. The rearrangement joins TRBV5-1 to TRBJ1-2, with 7 nucleotides matching TRBD1. The J segment lost 0 bases and the V segment lost 6 bases, leaving 5 bases of the junction unmatched. The CDR3 has 14 amino acids. CDR1 and CDR2 from the germline V gene are SGHRS and YFSETQ. The CDR3 region has the DNA TGCGCCAGCACCCCGACAGGGACTAACTATGGCTACACCTTC. Its translation: CASTPTGTNYGYTF.

The J gene is TRBJ2-3, the V gene TRBV7-8, with 11 bases fitting TRBD1. CDR3 length: 16 amino acids. V was clipped by 5 bases and J by 3 bases; unmatched bases: 7. CDR1 SGHVS and CDR2 FQNEAQ come from the germline V gene. CDR3 sequence (DNA): TGTGCCAGCAGCCAAACCGGGACAGGGGGGACAGATACGCAGTATTTT. Translation: CASSQTGTGGTDTQYF.

J is TRBJ1-2 and V is TRBV7-6; D perhaps matches TRBD1 (6 bases). This CDR3 is 13 amino acids long. V was shortened by 5 bases and J by 2 bases, with 9 bases between the two germline ends. Looked up from germline, CDR1 is SGHVS and CDR2 is FNYEAQ. CDR3 in amino acids: CASSPTGNYGYTF. DNA of the CDR3: TGTGCCAGCAGCCCTACAGGGAACTATGGCTACACCTTC.

This rearrangement joins TRBV7-9 to TRBJ2-1; no clear D. The CDR3 runs 11 residues. CDR1 SEHNR and CDR2 FQNEAQ come from the germline V gene (reference sequence). V lost 6 bases, J lost 6 bases, and 6 bases lay in between. The CDR3 here is CASSPSNEQFF. The DNA for the CDR3 is TGTGCCAGCAGTCCGTCCAATGAGCAGTTCTTC.

The chain joins TRBV7-3 to TRBJ1-2; tentatively, D is TRBD1 (5 bases). V was clipped by 5 bases and J by 8 bases, with 15 bases between them. The germline V gene encodes CDR1 SGHTA and CDR2 FQGTGA. This CDR3 comprises 13 residues. This chain's CDR3 is CASSPGGRVGYTF. CDR3 DNA sequence: TGTGCCAGCAGCCCCGGAGGCAGGGTAGGCTACACCTTC.

The genes are TRBV6-5 and TRBJ1-2; D possibly corresponds to TRBD1 (5 bases). Germline CDR1 and CDR2: MNHEY and SVGAGI. The CDR3 is made up of 15 amino acids. Trimming pared 3 bases from V and 4 bases from J, leaving 15 bases between. The DNA for the CDR3 is TGTGCCAGCAGTTATTACGGGACGGATGTCTATGGCTACACCTTC. It encodes CASSYYGTDVYGYTF.

The V gene is TRBV7-9, the J gene TRBJ1-2, with a possible D match to TRBD1 (5 bases). Germline V lookup: CDR1 SEHNR, CDR2 FQNEAQ (reference sequence). The CDR3 is 13 amino acids. Trimming pared 6 bases from V and 2 bases from J, leaving 10 bases between. The CDR3 here is CASSPRGNYGYTF. CDR3 DNA sequence: TGTGCCAGCAGTCCACGGGGGAACTATGGCTACACCTTC.

The chain joins TRBV6-5 to TRBJ1-1; D is undetermined. This CDR3 has 12 residues. The V gene's germline CDR1 is MNHEY and CDR2 SVGAGI. The germline V and J ends were trimmed by 6 bases and 1 base, with 6 bases remaining between them. CDR3 sequence (DNA): TGTGCCAGCAGCCGGGGGAACACTGAAGCTTTCTTT. This sequence encodes CASSRGNTEAFF.

The rearrangement joins TRBV7-2 to TRBJ2-2; 12 bases are a match to TRBD1. This CDR3 contains 17 residues. Germline V gives CDR1 SGHTA, CDR2 FQGNSA. Trimming cost V 1 base and J 5 bases; bases outside gene matches: 5. The CDR3, as DNA: TGTGCCAGCAGCTTAGAGGGACAGGGGGCGCGGACCGGGGAGCTGTTTTTT. Translating it yields CASSLEGQGARTGELFF.

This clone was seen a single time. V usage is TRBV14 and J usage is TRBJ2-6; weak D call: TRBD1 (6 bases). V was shortened by 0 bases and J by 5 bases, with 17 bases between the two germline ends. Looked up from germline, CDR1 is SGHDN and CDR2 is FVKESK. The CDR3 has 18 residues. The CDR3 here is CASSQERTVGVWANVLTF. The CDR3 bases are TGTGCCAGCAGCCAAGAGAGGACAGTGGGAGTATGGGCCAACGTCCTGACTTTC.

This sequence joins TRBV3-1 (or the pseudogene TRBV3-2) and TRBJ1-1; D is uncertain. The V end was cut by 1 base, the J end by 4 bases, with 13 bases between. Germline V gene lookup returns CDR1 LGHDT and CDR2 YNNKEL (reference sequence). The length of the CDR3 is 15 residues. The CDR3 nucleotides read TGTGCCAGCAGCCAAGGGGGAAGCCTGAGCACTGAAGCTTTCTTT. Translation gives CASSQGGSLSTEAFF.

The chain has TRBV12-3 or TRBV12-4 and TRBJ1-1; possibly TRBD1 for D (6 bases). The CDR3 sequence is 12 residues long. Trimming stripped 5 bases from V and 10 bases from J, with 14 bases between. The CDR3 here is CASSQNRVVAFF. In nucleotides, the CDR3 is TGTGCCAGCAGTCAAAACAGGGTTGTAGCTTTCTTT.

The V and J genes are TRBV7-9 and TRBJ1-2; D is ambiguous. The CDR3 sequence is 14 residues long. V was shortened by 3 bases and J by 5 bases, with 13 bases between the two germline ends. CDR1 is SEHNR and CDR2 is FQNEAQ in the germline V gene (reference sequence). CDR3 region: CASSFTTPEYGYTF. The DNA for the CDR3 is TGTGCCAGCAGCTTTACGACCCCCGAGTATGGCTACACCTTC.

The V call is TRBV6-5, the J call TRBJ2-7, with D tentatively TRBD2 (5 bases). This CDR3 is built from 12 residues. The V and J ends lost 4 bases and 4 bases respectively, with 8 bases between them. Germline V gene lookup returns CDR1 MNHEY and CDR2 SVGAGI. CDR3 amino acids: CASSSEGYEQYF. In DNA, the CDR3 is TGTGCCAGCAGTTCAGAGGGTTACGAGCAGTACTTC.

The chain recombines TRBV12-5 with TRBJ2-2; 7 nucleotides line up with TRBD2. CDR3 length: 14 residues. Per germline, CDR1 LGHNT and CDR2 FRNRAP. Unmatched junction bases numbered 3, after V lost 3 bases and J lost 5 bases. CDR3 sequence: CASGFGRGTGELFF. CDR3 in DNA: TGTGCTAGTGGTTTTGGGCGGGGGACCGGGGAGCTGTTTTTT. Together with reference TRBV12-5 and TRBJ2-2, the CDR3 gives the full variable domain: DARVTQTPRHKVTEMGQEVTMRCQPILGHNTVFWYRQTMMQGLELLAYFRNRAPLDDSGMPKDRFSAEMPDATLATLKIQPSEPRDSAVYFCASGFGRGTGELFFGEGSRLTVL.

The chain has TRBV29-1 and TRBJ1-2; D ambiguous. V lost 4 bases and J 3 bases, leaving 15 bases between the germline ends. The germline gives CDR1 SQVTM, CDR2 ANQGSEA. The CDR3 sequence is 14 residues long. The CDR3 loop is CSVVPRLADYGYTF. DNA of the CDR3: TGCAGCGTTGTACCTCGACTCGCAGACTATGGCTACACCTTC.

The chain carries TRBV7-2 and TRBJ2-1; 10 nucleotides match TRBD2. Unmatched junction bases numbered 14, after V lost 1 base and J lost 8 bases. Germline V CDR1 and CDR2: SGHTA, FQGNSA. The CDR3 totals 18 residues. The chain's CDR3 is CASSLDGPIAGGFYEQFF. The CDR3 nucleotides are TGTGCCAGCAGCTTAGACGGACCGATAGCGGGGGGTTTCTATGAGCAGTTCTTC.

The chain combines TRBV4-2 with TRBJ2-2; perhaps TRBD1 as D (5 bases). V lost 0 bases and J 5 bases, leaving 7 bases between the germline ends. CDR1 is LGHNA, CDR2 YNFKEQ, per germline. The CDR3 totals 14 residues. The CDR3 DNA reads as TGTGCCAGCAGCCAAGATCCAGGGACCGGGGAGCTGTTTTTT. Protein: CASSQDPGTGELFF.

The V gene is TRBV2, the J gene TRBJ1-2; TRBD1 might be the D (5 bases). V lost 7 bases and J 4 bases, leaving 16 bases between the germline ends. The CDR3 runs 14 residues. Germline CDR1 reads SNHLY; CDR2 reads FYNNEI. CDR3: CASTPGGDFYGYTF. In nucleotides, the CDR3 is TGTGCCAGCACCCCCGGGGGGGACTTCTATGGCTACACCTTC. Drawing the rest from reference TRBV2 and TRBJ1-2, the complete variable domain is EPEVTQTPSHQVTQMGQEVILRCVPISNHLYFYWYRQILGQKVEFLVSFYNNEISEKSEIFDDQFSVERPDGSNFTLKIRSTKLEDSAMYFCASTPGGDFYGYTFGSGTRLTVV.

CDR3 sequence reads: CASSLEPTYEQYF. For the CDR3, the DNA is TGTGCCAGCAGCTTGGAGCCGACCTACGAGCAGTACTTC. The chain is built from TRBV5-4 and TRBJ2-7; D not resolved. The CDR3 loop spans 13 amino acids. V gave up 0 bases and J gave up 2 bases, with 6 bases separating them. The germline gives CDR1 SGHNT, CDR2 YYREEE (reference sequence).

This clone was seen more than once but under ten times. The gene calls are TRBV5-1 and TRBJ2-2, with D unclear. The CDR3 is 14 residues long. CDR1 is SGHRS and CDR2 is YFSETQ in the germline V gene. The V end lost 0 bases, the J end lost 3 bases, and 6 bases lay between the germline ends. This CDR3 reads CASSLEGYTGELFF. The DNA of the CDR3 is TGCGCCAGCAGCTTGGAAGGATACACCGGGGAGCTGTTTTTT.

This rearrangement joins TRBV19 to TRBJ1-2; D not certain. The V end lost 5 bases, the J end lost 0 bases, and 13 bases lay between the germline ends. The CDR3 runs to 15 residues. The germline gives CDR1 LNHDA, CDR2 SQIVND (reference sequence). The CDR3 coding sequence is TGTGCCAGTAGTCTCGACGCCGTCCCTAACTATGGCTACACCTTC. The encoded protein is CASSLDAVPNYGYTF.